The sequence of this TCR beta chain was determined in a study of cytomegalovirus exposure and HLA in healthy donors. Study overall: Within the Caucasian-associated ancestry cluster were roughly 82% of the 398 genotyped donors. Regarding the study as a whole: CMV serostatus was the only immune exposure information that was available.

PCR involved 60 Vbeta and 13 Jbeta primers. Repertoires were generated with immunoSEQ multiplex PCR, while TCRdb's copy carries only in-frame clones and drops some. The sample contains about 160,000 clones, 80% of which appear only once. V lost 5 bases to trimming and J lost 5 bases; unmatched junction nucleotides: 7. The germline V gene encodes CDR1 SNHLY and CDR2 FYNNEI. This CDR3 contains 14 residues. This clone was counted a few times. Its antigen is still unknown. The clonotype comes from a male donor in good health and CMV-seropositive. This chain uses TRBV2 with TRBJ2-7, with 9 nucleotides matching TRBD1. Sequenced sample: PBMCs. The CDR3 DNA follows: TGTGCCAGCAGTCCGGGACAGGGTTTCCACGAGCAGTACTTC. It yields the protein CASSPGQGFHEQYF.